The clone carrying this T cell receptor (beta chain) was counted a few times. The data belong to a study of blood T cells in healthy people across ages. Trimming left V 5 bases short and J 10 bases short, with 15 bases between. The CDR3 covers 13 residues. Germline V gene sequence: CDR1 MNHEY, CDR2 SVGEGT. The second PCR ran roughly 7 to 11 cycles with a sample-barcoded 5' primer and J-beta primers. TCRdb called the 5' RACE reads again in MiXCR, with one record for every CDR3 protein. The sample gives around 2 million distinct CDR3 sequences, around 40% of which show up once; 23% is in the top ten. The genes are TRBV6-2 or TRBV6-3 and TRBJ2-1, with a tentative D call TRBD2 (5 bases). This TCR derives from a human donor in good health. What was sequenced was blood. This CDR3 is CASSASRTGEQFF. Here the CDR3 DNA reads TGTGCCAGCAGTGCCTCCCGCACGGGGGAGCAGTTCTTC.